A single sample is the source of the 20 T cell receptor beta chains below, sequenced in a study of T cell repertoires in cytomegalovirus infection. A single record per CDR3 protein comes from TCRdb applying MiXCR to the reads. The sample records around 740,000 distinct CDR3 sequences, roughly 36% being singletons. What was sequenced was PBMCs. These receptors all come from a human donor in good health (CMV status not recorded). Some clones in this sample may be carry-over from other donors' samples.

V gene TRBV7-9 combines with J gene TRBJ2-3, with no clear D. The CDR3 spans 16 residues. Trimming cost V 0 bases and J 5 bases, with 15 bases left between them. Looked up from germline, CDR1 is SEHNR and CDR2 is FQNEAQ (reference sequence). The CDR3 region has the DNA TGTGCCAGCAGCTTAGCAAAGGGATTGGCAGGAGATACGCAGTATTTT. This sequence encodes CASSLAKGLAGDTQYF. Filled out from reference TRBV7-9 and TRBJ2-3, the complete variable domain reads DTGVSQNPRHKITKRGQNVTFRCDPISEHNRLYWYRQTLGQGPEFLTYFQNEAQLEKSRLLSDRFSAERPKGSFSTLEIQRTEQGDSAMYLCASSLAKGLAGDTQYFGPGTRLTVL.

This clonotype has just a few counts. The rearrangement links TRBV27 to TRBJ1-6; 7 bases fit TRBD1. With V trimmed by 3 bases and J by 9 bases, 14 bases remained unmatched. This CDR3 has 17 amino acids. Germline V gives CDR1 MNHEY, CDR2 SMNVEV (reference sequence). The CDR3 protein is CASSFSRGNRGLSPLHF. The CDR3 DNA reads as TGTGCCAGCAGTTTTAGTCGGGGAAACAGGGGCCTTTCACCCCTCCACTTT.

The chain couples TRBV9 to TRBJ2-5; D may be TRBD2 (6 bases). There are 14 residues in the CDR3. V was pared by 0 bases and J by 2 bases, with 8 bases between. CDR1 and CDR2 (germline): SGDLS, YYNGEE. This CDR3 is CASSVDSGQETQYF. The CDR3 region has the DNA TGTGCCAGCAGCGTAGATAGCGGACAAGAGACCCAGTACTTC.

This clonotype was recorded a few times. CDR3 nucleotide sequence: TGTGCCAGCAGTTCACCGGGACAGCTCAATGAGCAGTTCTTC. This codes for CASSSPGQLNEQFF. The chain recombines TRBV28 with TRBJ2-1; 7 bases map to TRBD1. CDR1 is MDHEN, CDR2 SYDVKM, per germline. The J segment lost 6 bases and the V segment lost 4 bases, leaving 6 bases of the junction unmatched. The CDR3 has 14 amino acids.

This clonotype was counted a few times. This rearrangement joins TRBV4-1 to TRBJ1-2; TRBD1 matches 8 bases. The CDR3 is 14 amino acids. With 6 bases clipped from V and 4 bases from J, the junction kept 7 bases outside the gene matches. Germline CDR1 and CDR2: MGHRA and YSYEKL. CDR3 amino acids: CASRQGAEIYGYTF. The DNA of the CDR3 is TGCGCCAGCAGGCAGGGGGCGGAGATCTATGGCTACACCTTC.

V and J are TRBV2 and TRBJ1-4, with D perhaps TRBD1 (6 bases). The length of the CDR3 is 14 residues. Germline assignment: CDR1 SNHLY and CDR2 FYNNEI. V was pared by 6 bases and J by 5 bases, with 13 bases between. CDR3 in DNA: TGTGCCAGCAGCGCCGACAGGATCAATGAAAAACTGTTTTTT. This sequence encodes CASSADRINEKLFF.

This clonotype turned up a few times. The CDR3 loop reads CASSSIWLLAGGPDTQYF. CDR3 DNA: TGTGCCAGCAGTTCGATCTGGCTACTAGCGGGAGGGCCGGATACGCAGTATTTT. The genes are TRBV28 and TRBJ2-3, with 13 bases identical to TRBD2. V trimming: 4 bases; J trimming: 6 bases; junction bases outside the gene matches: 13. Germline CDR1 and CDR2: MDHEN and SYDVKM. This CDR3 has 18 amino acids.

This clonotype came up a few times. The DNA for the CDR3 is TGTGCCAGCAGCTCTCCGGGACTAGGCAATGAGCAGTTCTTC. The encoded protein is CASSSPGLGNEQFF. This chain links TRBV7-9 with TRBJ2-1; 8 positions agree with TRBD2. J lost 6 bases, V lost 4 bases, and 5 bases had no gene match. Germline V lookup: CDR1 SEHNR, CDR2 FQNEAQ (reference sequence). The CDR3 covers 14 residues.

The table lists this clonotype with a few counts. This rearrangement joins TRBV10-3 to TRBJ2-7; D might be TRBD1 (6 bases). The germline CDR1 and CDR2 sequences are ENHRY and SYGVKD. V was cut by 5 bases and J by 3 bases, with 14 bases left in between. The length of the CDR3 is 14 residues. The CDR3 is CAISTPGQNYEQYF. The CDR3 region has the DNA TGTGCCATCAGTACCCCGGGACAAAACTACGAGCAGTACTTC.

The gene calls are TRBV6-1 and TRBJ1-3; D unresolved. CDR1 and CDR2 from the germline V gene are MNHNS and SASEGT. V was shortened by 6 bases and J by 0 bases, with 12 bases between the two germline ends. The length of the CDR3 is 15 residues. DNA of the CDR3: TGTGCCAGCAGCGAGACATCAGGCTCTGGAAACACCATATATTTT. It yields the protein CASSETSGSGNTIYF.

The J gene is TRBJ2-7, the V gene TRBV6-1; TRBD1 might be the D (6 bases). In germline, CDR1 is MNHNS, CDR2 SASEGT. With 2 bases removed from V and 7 bases from J, the gap between germline ends came to 15 bases. The CDR3 runs to 14 residues. This CDR3 is CASSEPGRGREQYF. In nucleotides, the CDR3 is TGTGCCAGCAGTGAACCCGGCAGGGGACGGGAGCAGTACTTC.

This clonotype was counted at least ten times. The chain employs TRBV7-8 and TRBJ2-3; no reliable D call. The V end was cut by 1 base, the J end by 6 bases, with 11 bases between. CDR1 is SGHVS, CDR2 FQNEAQ, per germline. The CDR3 runs 14 residues. Written as DNA, the CDR3 is TGTGCCAGCAGCTTAGGTACAAGGACCGATACGCAGTATTTT. It codes for CASSLGTRTDTQYF.

The V call is TRBV29-1, the J call TRBJ2-3; D not resolved. The germline CDR1 and CDR2 sequences are SQVTM and ANQGSEA. The germline V and J ends were trimmed by 4 bases and 5 bases, with 13 bases remaining between them. The CDR3 extends over 13 amino acids. DNA for the CDR3: TGCAGCGTTGCAGCGATTTGGGGAGATACGCAGTATTTT. Translation gives CSVAAIWGDTQYF.

The sample holds a few counts of this clonotype. The chain couples TRBV7-2 to TRBJ1-1; no clear D. V dropped 5 bases and J dropped 11 bases, with 12 bases sitting between them. The germline gives CDR1 SGHTA, CDR2 FQGNSA. There are 11 residues in the CDR3. Here the CDR3 reads CASSASPRAFF. The DNA for the CDR3 is TGTGCCAGCAGCGCATCACCCCGGGCTTTCTTT. The whole variable domain, remainder taken from reference TRBV7-2 and TRBJ1-1, is GAGVSQSPSNKVTEKGKDVELRCDPISGHTALYWYRQSLGQGLEFLIYFQGNSAPDKSGLPSDRFSAERTGGSVSTLTIQRTQQEDSAVYLCASSASPRAFFGQGTRLTVV.

V and J are TRBV12-3 or TRBV12-4 and TRBJ2-5; the D gene is possibly TRBD2 (5 bases). The CDR3 extends over 11 amino acids. The V gene lost 8 bases and the J gene lost 5 bases, with 9 bases spanning the gap. Written as DNA, the CDR3 is TGTGCCAGCCGAGGGTTGGAGACCCAGTACTTC. This gives the protein CASRGLETQYF.

As to this clonotype: A clone one base away is much larger, so this may be a read error. The rearrangement links TRBV7-2 to TRBJ2-7; 8 bases match TRBD2. The CDR3 has 16 residues. V was clipped by 1 base and J by 0 bases; unmatched bases: 5. Germline V CDR1 and CDR2: SGHTA, FQGNSA. For the CDR3, the DNA is TGTGCCAGCAGCTTAGAGGGGACTAGGGTCTCCTACGAGCAGTACTTC. Translated: CASSLEGTRVSYEQYF. Using reference TRBV7-2 and TRBJ2-7 for the parts outside the CDR3, the full variable domain is GAGVSQSPSNKVTEKGKDVELRCDPISGHTALYWYRQSLGQGLEFLIYFQGNSAPDKSGLPSDRFSAERTGGSVSTLTIQRTQQEDSAVYLCASSLEGTRVSYEQYFGPGTRLTVT.

The V call is TRBV6-6, the J call TRBJ2-7; D unresolved. The V end was cut by 3 bases, the J end by 5 bases, with 8 bases between. The germline gives CDR1 MNHNY, CDR2 SVGAGI (reference sequence). The CDR3 totals 12 residues. The CDR3 protein is CASSYGVNEQYF. Written as DNA, the CDR3 is TGTGCCAGCAGTTATGGGGTGAACGAGCAGTACTTC.

There are a few counts of this clonotype. The CDR3 DNA reads as TGCGCCAGCAGCTTGAAGGGCCAGGGCGTTTCCCCCGGGGAGCTGTTTTTT. It codes for CASSLKGQGVSPGELFF. The chain recombines TRBV5-1 with TRBJ2-2; tentative D call: TRBD1 (5 bases). The CDR3 runs to 17 residues. The V end lost 1 base, the J end lost 6 bases, and 19 bases lay between the germline ends. Looked up from germline, CDR1 is SGHRS and CDR2 is YFSETQ.

With regard to this clonotype: The junction departs from the called germline gene at one end, perhaps through a read error. The genes are TRBV12-3 or TRBV12-4 and TRBJ1-2; D gene unclear. This CDR3 spans 14 amino acids. CDR3 sequence reads: CASSFRGLSYGYPF. CDR3 nucleotides: TGTGCCAGCAGTTTTAGAGGACTCTCCTATGGCTACCCCTTC.

This clonotype was observed once. The V gene is TRBV9, the J gene TRBJ1-1; the D is unclear. This CDR3 is 16 amino acids long. With 0 bases removed from V and 3 bases from J, the gap between germline ends came to 15 bases. The germline CDR1 and CDR2 sequences are SGDLS and YYNGEE. In nucleotides, the CDR3 is TGTGCCAGCAGCGTAGCCCTTGGGGTTCAGTACACTGAAGCTTTCTTT. Translating gives CASSVALGVQYTEAFF. Combining the CDR3 with reference TRBV9 and TRBJ1-1 gives the whole variable domain DSGVTQTPKHLITATGQRVTLRCSPRSGDLSVYWYQQSLDQGLQFLIQYYNGEERAKGNILERFSAQQFPDLHSELNLSSLELGDSALYFCASSVALGVQYTEAFFGQGTRLTVV.